This is a list of T cell receptor beta chains from one sample in a study of T cells after yellow fever vaccination. TCRdb re-analysed the 5' RACE reads in MiXCR, keeping a single row per CDR3 protein. The sample yields around 610,000 distinct CDR3 sequences, roughly 14% seen once. Specimen: PBMCs, collected on the day of the yellow fever booster vaccination. These receptors all come from a man aged 25 to 40 who received the YFV17D yellow fever vaccine. Each CDR3 is given with its conserved first and last residue. D genes are given only for firm matches. Where a row states a size, it is once, few, many or the class of an expanded clone; other rows omit it.

>NA|TRBJ2-5|TRBV5-1|TRBD2
TGCGCCAGCAGCTTGGCCGGACTAGAACAAGAGACCCAGTACTTC
CASSLAGLEQETQYF
>NA|TRBJ2-3|TRBV7-8|NA
TGTGCCAGCAGCGCCCCCTCCGCAGATACGCAGTATTTT
CASSAPSADTQYF
>NA|TRBJ2-5|TRBV20-1|NA
TGCAGTGCTAGTACGATTCTAATCGAGACCCAGTACTTC
CSASTILIETQYF
>few|TRBJ2-4|TRBV2|NA
TGTGCCAGCAGTGAGAATCGAGGGAACATTCAGTACTTC
CASSENRGNIQYF
>NA|TRBJ2-5|TRBV27|NA
TGTGCCAGCAGTCCGGGACCCTCGGGGAGGCAAGAGACCCAGTACTTC
CASSPGPSGRQETQYF
>few|TRBJ2-1|TRBV28|TRBD2
TGTGCCAGCAGTCTCCTATCTCTAGCGGGAGGGCCTTGGGAGCAGTTCTTC
CASSLLSLAGGPWEQFF
>many|TRBJ2-1|TRBV7-2|NA
TGTGCCAGCAGCCCCTCGACGGGATACAATGAGCAGTTCTTC
CASSPSTGYNEQFF
>NA|TRBJ1-2|TRBV20-1|TRBD1
TGCAGTGCGACGGACAGGGACTACTATGGCTACACCTTC
CSATDRDYYGYTF
>many|TRBJ1-5|TRBV27|NA
TGTGCCAGCAGTTTACAGGGGAGGAATCAGCCCCAGCATTTT
CASSLQGRNQPQHF
>many|TRBJ1-5|TRBV7-2|NA
TGTGCCAGCAGCTTAGTTGGGCAGGGCAATCAGCCCCAGCATTTT
CASSLVGQGNQPQHF
>NA|TRBJ2-2|TRBV20-1|NA
TGCAGTGCTAGCCTCCATGAAACCGGGGAGCTGTTTTTT
CSASLHETGELFF
>NA|TRBJ2-5|TRBV5-5|NA
TGTGCCAGCAGCTTGGCTTGGGGAGTCCAAGAGACCCAGTACTTC
CASSLAWGVQETQYF
>few|TRBJ1-6|TRBV6-6|NA
TGTGCCAGCAGCCAACAGAGGGCCCTCCACTTT
CASSQQRALHF
>few|TRBJ2-7|TRBV20-1|TRBD2
TGCAGTGGACAGCGGGAGGGCGAGCAGTACTTC
CSGQREGEQYF
>NA|TRBJ1-5|TRBV7-2|NA
TGTGCCAGCAGCTTAGAGCCTTCCAATCAGCCCCAGCATTTT
CASSLEPSNQPQHF
>few|TRBJ2-1|TRBV3-1|NA
TGTGCCAGCAGCCAAGCTAGCTCCTACAATGAGCAGTTCTTC
CASSQASSYNEQFF
>NA|TRBJ2-2|TRBV7-9|TRBD1
TGTGCCAGCAGCTCCCAGGACAGGGGTGGCGGGGAGCTGTTTTTT
CASSSQDRGGGELFF
>NA|TRBJ2-3|TRBV6-1|TRBD2
TGTGCCAGCAGTAATAGACTAGCGGGAGATACGCAGTATTTT
CASSNRLAGDTQYF
>few|TRBJ2-5|TRBV18|NA
TGTGCCAGCTCACCCCAACTCCCCCCGGAGACCCAGTACTTC
CASSPQLPPETQYF
>few|TRBJ1-4|TRBV3-1|NA
TGTGCCAGCAGCCAACTCCGGAATGAAAAACTGTTTTTT
CASSQLRNEKLFF
>few|TRBJ2-7|TRBV5-1|NA
TGCGCCAGCAGCCGCGGGACTGCATACTCCTACGAGCAGTACTTC
CASSRGTAYSYEQYF
>NA|TRBJ2-1|TRBV7-2|TRBD2
TGTGCCAGCAGCTTGTTGGGGAGGGCGGGGTACAATGAGCAGTTCTTC
CASSLLGRAGYNEQFF
>NA|TRBJ2-7|TRBV5-1|NA
TGCGCCAGCAGCTCGGGACCCGAGGGTCACTCCTACGAGCAGTACTTC
CASSSGPEGHSYEQYF
>many|TRBJ2-7|TRBV11-2|NA
TGTGCCAGCAGCTTATACGCGGGAACTGGCGAGCAGTACTTC
CASSLYAGTGEQYF
>NA|TRBJ2-7|TRBV12-3/TRBV12-4|NA
TGTGCCAGCAGTTCCCAGCGGGTTCTCGTAGACGAGCAGTACTTC
CASSSQRVLVDEQYF
>few|TRBJ2-1|TRBV18|NA
TGTGCCAGCTCACAACAGGCTCCCACCGGGTACAATGAGCAGTTCTTC
CASSQQAPTGYNEQFF
>NA|TRBJ2-7|TRBV7-2|NA
TGTGCCAGCAGCTTACTGGGACCGCTTGGGGAGCAGTACTTC
CASSLLGPLGEQYF
>NA|TRBJ2-1|TRBV9|NA
TGTGCCAGCAGCCCTCGGACACGCGATGAGCAGTTCTTC
CASSPRTRDEQFF
>NA|TRBJ2-3|TRBV29-1|NA
TGCAGCGTTACATATCATCAGGATGGTACGCAGTATTTT
CSVTYHQDGTQYF
>NA|TRBJ2-2|TRBV9|NA
TGTGCCAGCAGCGTTAGCCCCTATAGTTCCGGGGAGCTGTTTTTT
CASSVSPYSSGELFF
>many|TRBJ2-5|TRBV5-1|NA
TGCGCCAGCAGCTTGTTTGGAGGGGTGATCCAAGAGACCCAGTACTTC
CASSLFGGVIQETQYF
>NA|TRBJ2-1|TRBV20-1|NA
TGCAGTGCTAGATCGATTTTGAGGACGAGCTCCTACAATGAGCAGTTCTTC
CSARSILRTSSYNEQFF
>few|TRBJ2-2|TRBV5-4|NA
TGTGCCAGCAGCTTGGGGGTGGGAAGGGCCGGGGAGCTGTTTTTT
CASSLGVGRAGELFF
>many|TRBJ2-1|TRBV7-2|NA
TGTGCCAGCAGCTTATTTCCTCCGAATGAGCAGTTCTTC
CASSLFPPNEQFF
>NA|TRBJ2-7|TRBV14|NA
TGTGCCAGCAGCCAAGATTTCCAGGGAAAGCAGTACTTC
CASSQDFQGKQYF
>NA|TRBJ2-2|TRBV20-1|NA
TGCAGTGCCTCGAACATTGGGAACGGGGAGCTGTTTTTT
CSASNIGNGELFF
>many|TRBJ2-7|TRBV15|NA
TGTGCCACCAGCAGGGACAGTTTGGAGCAGTACTTC
CATSRDSLEQYF
>NA|TRBJ1-1|TRBV27|NA
TGTGCCAGCAGTTCTCTCCAGGGACTAATTACTGAAGCTTTCTTT
CASSSLQGLITEAFF
>NA|TRBJ2-1|TRBV11-3|NA
TGTGCCAGCAGGAAAAGCCGGGATTCCTACAATGAGCAGTTCTTC
CASRKSRDSYNEQFF
>NA|TRBJ2-1|TRBV4-3|TRBD2
TGCGCCAGCAGCCAAGGGGAACTAGCGGGCTACCAGTTCTTC
CASSQGELAGYQFF
>few|TRBJ1-2|TRBV14|NA
TGTGCCAGCAGCCAAATTTTCCCCACCGGGGGCTACACCTTC
CASSQIFPTGGYTF
>many|TRBJ2-7|TRBV29-1|NA
TGCAGCGCCGCGGACTCCTACGAGCAGTACTTC
CSAADSYEQYF
>few|TRBJ1-1|TRBV12-3/TRBV12-4|NA
TGTGCCAGCAGTCCCTTAGCTCGGGACACTGAAGCTTTCTTT
CASSPLARDTEAFF
>few|TRBJ2-1|TRBV12-3/TRBV12-4|NA
TGTGCCAGCAGGAGGGCAGGGTCCTACAATGAGCAGTTCTTC
CASRRAGSYNEQFF
>NA|TRBJ2-1|TRBV20-1|TRBD2
TGCAGTGCTAGGGCTAGCGGGAGATACAATGAGCAGTTCTTC
CSARASGRYNEQFF
>NA|TRBJ2-7|TRBV4-3|TRBD1
TGCGCCAGCAGCCAAGCCGCCAGGGGGAATCCCTACGAGCAGTACTTC
CASSQAARGNPYEQYF
>NA|TRBJ2-7|TRBV7-2|TRBD2
TGTGCCAGCACCCATCGGACTAGCTCCCCCTACGAGCAGTACTTC
CASTHRTSSPYEQYF